This T cell receptor (beta chain) was retrieved from a study of T cell responses to AZD1222 COVID-19 vaccine. Study-wide findings and caveats: Reportedly, close to half of spike-specific TCRs are directed against unmutated variant regions. Baseline seropositivity characterized only a handful of AZD1222 recipients. Vaccination with two AZD1222 doses was followed by a rise in Spike-specific TCR breadth and depth.

This table comes from immunoSEQ multiplex PCR, and its TCRdb copy is limited to in-frame clones, with some not included. The table includes about 160,000 clones, 90% to 95% detected once. Regarding this clone: Its antigen remains unknown.

CDR1 and CDR2 from the germline V gene are WNHNN and SYGVQD (reference sequence). V lost 2 bases and J lost 2; bases outside the gene matches: 13. This CDR3 is built from 18 residues. The TCR sequence derives from an adult who received the AZD1222 COVID-19 vaccine. V usage is TRBV10-1 and J usage is TRBJ1-1; 8 nucleotides align to TRBD1. The specimen comprised peripheral blood, sampled 28 days after the second AZD1222 dose. Here the CDR3 DNA reads TGCGCCAGCAGTGAGAGGCTGTGGCCAGGGGGCTTCAACACTGAAGCTTTCTTT. Amino acids: CASSERLWPGGFNTEAFF.